These 18 T cell receptor beta chains originate from one sample sequenced in a study of cytomegalovirus exposure and HLA in healthy donors (dated by TCRdb to about 2017). Library preparation was by the immunoSEQ multiplex PCR assay. TCRdb took over this immuneACCESS table, retaining in-frame rearrangements with V and J assigned. Such tables are incomplete; in checked studies, under half of the missing clones stem from an unresolved V gene, and the remainder is unexplained. Present in this sample are some 270,000 clones, 86% of which were seen just once. Of the sample, 0.9% to 1.1% falls within the top ten clones. The sample taken for sequencing was PBMCs. The receptors shown here come from a woman aged 18-29 years in good health and CMV-seronegative.

The J gene is TRBJ2-3, the V gene TRBV11-2; 7 positions match TRBD1. The ends lost 5 bases at V and 2 bases at J; junction bases unmatched: 4. Germline CDR1 is SGHAT and CDR2 is FQNNGV. This CDR3 region has 14 residues. Here the CDR3 DNA reads TGTGCCAGCAGCCCCAGGGGGACCACAGATACGCAGTATTTT. It encodes CASSPRGTTDTQYF.

This clone was found a few times. The chain has TRBV18 and TRBJ1-1; tentatively, D is TRBD1 (6 bases). The length of the CDR3 is 14 residues. In germline, CDR1 is KGHSH, CDR2 LQKENI. Trimming removed 3 bases at V and 7 bases at J, with 15 bases between. CDR3 bases: TGTGCCAGCTCACCGGACAGAACAACACGTGAAGCTTTCTTT. Its translation is CASSPDRTTREAFF.

The table lists this clone with a few counts. The chain combines TRBV28 with TRBJ1-6; D is uncertain. Germline lookup yields CDR1 MDHEN and CDR2 SYDVKM. V dropped 8 bases and J dropped 14 bases, with 19 bases sitting between them. CDR3 size: 13 residues. The DNA for the CDR3 is TGTGCCAGCCGTCGGGAGGGCCGGGCAGCCCTCCACTTT. Protein: CASRREGRAALHF.

V gene TRBV7-9 combines with J gene TRBJ1-2; the D is unclear. V dropped 5 bases and J dropped 4 bases, with 8 bases sitting between them. Germline lookup yields CDR1 SEHNR and CDR2 FQNEAQ (reference sequence). The CDR3 totals 12 residues. CDR3 amino acids: CASSQVVYGYTF. CDR3 DNA: TGTGCCAGCAGCCAGGTCGTCTATGGCTACACCTTC.

The DNA for the CDR3 is TGTGCCAGCAGCTTGACTAGCGGGGGGGGCACAGATACGCAGTATTTT. It yields the protein CASSLTSGGGTDTQYF. This chain links TRBV5-4 with TRBJ2-3, with 13 bases aligning to TRBD2. After removal of 1 base from V and 1 base from J, the junction contained 0 bases not matched to a gene. The CDR3 runs 16 residues. Germline V CDR1 and CDR2: SGHNT, YYREEE (reference sequence).

The V and J genes are TRBV4-1 and TRBJ2-1; TRBD2 matches at 8 bases. The CDR3 is 15 residues long. J gave up 7 bases and V 4 bases, and 9 bases lay outside the gene matches. Germline-derived CDR1 and CDR2 are MGHRA and YSYEKL. The CDR3: CASSPSSSGRNEQFF. In nucleotides, the CDR3 is TGCGCCAGCAGCCCGTCCTCCAGCGGGAGAAATGAGCAGTTCTTC.

The gene calls are TRBV30 and TRBJ2-1; D possibly corresponds to TRBD2 (5 bases). Trimming shortened V by 0 bases and J by 3 bases, and 15 bases separated the two germline ends. Germline V gene data show CDR1 as GTSNPN and CDR2 as SVGIG (reference sequence). The CDR3 totals 16 residues. The CDR3 DNA sequence: TGTGCCTGGAGTGTCCTCGGGATTAAGGTCTACAATGAGCAGTTCTTC. It encodes CAWSVLGIKVYNEQFF.

This chain uses TRBV19 with TRBJ2-2, with 12 bases aligning to TRBD2. Germline V gives CDR1 LNHDA, CDR2 SQIVND (reference sequence). Trimming at V came to 5 bases and at J to 3 bases, leaving 7 bases not matched to a gene. The CDR3 is made up of 17 amino acids. Here the CDR3 reads CASSSSGRARYTGELFF. The CDR3 region has the DNA TGTGCCAGTAGTTCTAGCGGGAGGGCTAGGTACACCGGGGAGCTGTTTTTT. Complete variable domain (other parts from reference TRBV19 and TRBJ2-2): DGGITQSPKYLFRKEGQNVTLSCEQNLNHDAMYWYRQDPGQGLRLIYYSQIVNDFQKGDIAEGYSVSREKKESFPLTVTSAQKNPTAFYLCASSSSGRARYTGELFFGEGSRLTVL.

This chain connects TRBV27 to TRBJ2-1, with 14 bases that match TRBD2. The V gene's germline CDR1 is MNHEY and CDR2 SMNVEV (reference sequence). V trimming: 1 base; J trimming: 4 bases; junction bases outside the gene matches: 9. The CDR3 sequence is 19 residues long. For the CDR3, the DNA is TGTGCCAGCAGTTTATTTCCTCCGGGACTAGCGGGGGTTTACAATGAGCAGTTCTTC. It specifies CASSLFPPGLAGVYNEQFF.

The chain links TRBV6-1 to TRBJ1-2; 8 bases align to TRBD1. The V and J ends lost 4 bases and 3 bases, in that order; junction bases with no gene match: 4. The CDR3 is made up of 14 amino acids. The V gene's germline CDR1 is MNHNS and CDR2 SASEGT. CDR3 nucleotides: TGTGCCAGCAGTGGGCAGGGGGCCGACTATGGCTACACCTTC. It translates to CASSGQGADYGYTF.

A single count supports this clone. The chain is built from TRBV18 and TRBJ1-5; D is perhaps TRBD1 (6 bases). This CDR3 region has 15 residues. CDR1 KGHSH and CDR2 LQKENI come from the germline V gene. Deletions cut 1 base from V and 5 bases from J, with 12 bases between. CDR3 loop: CASSPRAGVDQPQHF. CDR3 DNA sequence: TGTGCCAGCTCACCACGGGCAGGGGTGGATCAGCCCCAGCATTTT.

This clone was seen a single time. The chain links TRBV29-1 to TRBJ1-1; 10 bases align to TRBD1. The CDR3 is made up of 17 amino acids. The trim removed 3 bases at V and 0 bases at J, leaving 10 bases unmatched. The V gene's germline CDR1 is SQVTM and CDR2 ANQGSEA. CDR3 amino acids: CSVEELGTGALNTEAFF. The CDR3 DNA follows: TGCAGCGTTGAGGAACTCGGGACAGGGGCCTTGAACACTGAAGCTTTCTTT.

The rearrangement uses TRBV28 and TRBJ2-5; 7 bases agree with TRBD2. Germline loops: CDR1 MDHEN, CDR2 SYDVKM. Trimming took 3 bases from V and 5 from J; bases not matched to a gene: 9. This CDR3 comprises 15 residues. The CDR3 DNA sequence: TGTGCCAGCAGTTTCGGCGGGGGTGGTGGGGAGACCCAGTACTTC. Translating gives CASSFGGGGGETQYF.

The chain couples TRBV7-6 to TRBJ2-5, with D unresolved. CDR3 length: 11 amino acids. Germline V gene lookup returns CDR1 SGHVS and CDR2 FNYEAQ. V was clipped by 3 bases and J by 4 bases, with 3 bases between them. The CDR3 DNA reads as TGTGCCAGCAGCTTCGGAGAGACCCAGTACTTC. As protein: CASSFGETQYF.

CDR3 residues: CASSLGRLENQPQHF. CDR3 in DNA: TGTGCCAGCAGTTTGGGCAGGTTGGAAAATCAGCCCCAGCATTTT. The J gene is TRBJ1-5, the V gene TRBV28; D remains unclear. The length of the CDR3 is 15 residues. From germline, CDR1 is MDHEN and CDR2 SYDVKM. Trimming pared 3 bases from V and 4 bases from J, leaving 13 bases between.

This chain connects TRBV6-4 to TRBJ2-4; 7 nucleotides agree with TRBD1. The CDR3 sequence is 13 residues long. The J segment lost 4 bases and the V segment lost 7 bases, leaving 4 bases of the junction unmatched. Germline V gene sequence: CDR1 MRHNA, CDR2 SNTAGT. The CDR3 reads CASIGTEKNIQYF. DNA of the CDR3: TGTGCCAGCATCGGGACAGAGAAAAACATTCAGTACTTC.

The chain carries TRBV30 and TRBJ2-7; 10 nucleotides match TRBD2. Trimming removed 3 bases from V and 4 bases from J; junction bases left unmatched: 3. Looked up from germline, CDR1 is GTSNPN and CDR2 is SVGIG (reference sequence). The CDR3 has 13 residues. The CDR3 spells CAWRSGGAYEQYF. In nucleotides, the CDR3 is TGTGCCTGGAGAAGCGGGGGGGCTTACGAGCAGTACTTC.

This chain connects TRBV20-1 to TRBJ1-2; D is undetermined. Germline values: CDR1 DFQATT, CDR2 SNEGSKA (reference sequence). This CDR3 region has 11 residues. V lost 4 bases, J lost 2 bases, and 5 bases lay in between. The CDR3 loop is CSATGNYGYTF. Written as DNA, the CDR3 is TGCAGTGCTACCGGGAACTATGGCTACACCTTC.